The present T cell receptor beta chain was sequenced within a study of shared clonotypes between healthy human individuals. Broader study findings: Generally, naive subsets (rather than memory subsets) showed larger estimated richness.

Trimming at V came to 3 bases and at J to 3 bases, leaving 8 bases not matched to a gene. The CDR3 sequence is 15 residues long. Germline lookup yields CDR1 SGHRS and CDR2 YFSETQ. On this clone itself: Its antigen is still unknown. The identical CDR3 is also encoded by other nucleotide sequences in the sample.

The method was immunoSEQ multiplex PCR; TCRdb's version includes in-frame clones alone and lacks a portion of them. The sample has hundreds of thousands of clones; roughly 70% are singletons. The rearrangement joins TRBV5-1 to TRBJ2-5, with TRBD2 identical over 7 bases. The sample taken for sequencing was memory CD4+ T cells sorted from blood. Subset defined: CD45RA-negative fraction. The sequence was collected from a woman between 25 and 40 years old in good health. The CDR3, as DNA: TGCGCCAGCAGCTCTAGAGGACTAGTGGAAGAGACCCAGTACTTC. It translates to CASSSRGLVEETQYF.